The clone carrying this T cell receptor beta chain appeared a few times. As TCR cDNA was made by 5'RACE template switching, a universal primer site and UMIs were added. TCRdb re-analysed the 5' RACE reads in MiXCR, keeping a single row per CDR3 protein. The sample has 450,000 to 650,000 distinct CDR3 sequences; about 14% are singletons. There are 15 residues in the CDR3. Per germline, CDR1 MNHEY and CDR2 SMNVEV (reference sequence). The V end was cut by 6 bases, the J end by 2 bases, with 13 bases between. The data were obtained in a study of T cells after yellow fever vaccination. Looking at the study overall: The SMART-Seq v4 Ultra Low Input method served to prepare the low-cell-number fractions.

The chain joins TRBV27 to TRBJ2-2; D remains ambiguous. The source is a man under 40 who received the YFV17D yellow fever vaccine. The sample in question was PBMCs, obtained on the day of the yellow fever booster vaccination. The CDR3 DNA sequence: TGTGCCAGCAGACCGGGCCCCCCCAACACCGGGGAGCTGTTTTTT. This sequence encodes CASRPGPPNTGELFF.